The 10 T cell receptor beta chains below all came from one sample that was sequenced in a study of T cells in localized non-small cell lung cancer. Generated by immunoSEQ multiplex PCR, the TCRdb table keeps only in-frame clones and is missing some. The sample consists of over a thousand clones, 25% to 30% of them appearing once. Source: lung tumor tissue, taken before any cancer treatment. The source of these receptors is a male donor aged 60 or older with stage I squamous cell lung carcinoma.

This clone is medium-sized within its sample. The chain links TRBV11-3 to TRBJ2-7; TRBD1 might be the D (5 bases). The V gene lost 4 bases and the J gene lost 1 base, with 11 bases spanning the gap. This CDR3 has 14 residues. The germline CDR1 and CDR2 sequences are SGHNT and YENEEA. This CDR3 is CASSSRVGSYEQYF. The CDR3 bases are TGTGCCAGCAGCTCCAGGGTGGGATCCTACGAGCAGTACTTC. The full variable domain, completed using reference TRBV11-3 and TRBJ2-7, is EAGVVQSPRYKIIEKKQPVAFWCNPISGHNTLYWYLQNLGQGPELLIRYENEEAVDDSQLPKDRFSAERLKGVDSTLKIQPAELGDSAVYLCASSSRVGSYEQYFGPGTRLTVT.

The chain has TRBV4-1 and TRBJ1-1; D is possibly TRBD1 (6 bases). Germline V gene data show CDR1 as MGHRA and CDR2 as YSYEKL. V was cut by 4 bases and J by 4 bases, with 25 bases left in between. CDR3 size: 18 residues. CDR3 nucleotides: TGCGCCAGCAGCCCTTACCCCTCAGATACAGGGTGGAGCACTGAAGCTTTCTTT. Amino acid sequence: CASSPYPSDTGWSTEAFF.

This clone is medium-sized (0.01 to 0.1%) in the sample. The chain carries TRBV11-3 and TRBJ2-1; 9 bases match TRBD2. The CDR3 loop spans 15 amino acids. Germline assignment: CDR1 SGHNT and CDR2 YENEEA. The trim removed 7 bases at V and 6 bases at J, leaving 10 bases unmatched. The CDR3 here is CASTPLAGLLNEQFF. For the CDR3, the DNA is TGTGCCAGCACCCCCCTAGCGGGATTACTCAATGAGCAGTTCTTC. Filled out from reference TRBV11-3 and TRBJ2-1, the complete variable domain reads EAGVVQSPRYKIIEKKQPVAFWCNPISGHNTLYWYLQNLGQGPELLIRYENEEAVDDSQLPKDRFSAERLKGVDSTLKIQPAELGDSAVYLCASTPLAGLLNEQFFGPGTRLTVL.

By its share, this clone is large. The chain combines TRBV6-1 with TRBJ1-3; D unclear. This CDR3 has 15 residues. V was clipped by 1 base and J by 0 bases, with 7 bases between them. CDR1 is MNHNS and CDR2 is SASEGT in the germline V gene. The CDR3 DNA follows: TGTGCCAGCAGTGAAGAGCCGAGCTCTGGAAACACCATATATTTT. Encoded protein: CASSEEPSSGNTIYF.

The chain links TRBV18 to TRBJ2-7, with D unclear. CDR1 is KGHSH and CDR2 is LQKENI in the germline V gene. This CDR3 contains 12 residues. Trimming removed 5 bases from V and 1 base from J, with 6 bases in between. CDR3 region: CASSETSYEQYF. The CDR3 coding sequence is TGTGCCAGCTCAGAAACGTCCTACGAGCAGTACTTC.

The V call is TRBV13, the J call TRBJ1-4; no reliable D call. This CDR3 is built from 14 residues. V dropped 0 bases and J dropped 8 bases, with 10 bases sitting between them. Germline lookup yields CDR1 PRHDT and CDR2 FYEKMQ (reference sequence). The chain's CDR3 is CASSLGTTAEKLFF. CDR3 nucleotide sequence: TGTGCCAGCAGCTTAGGAACTACGGCGGAAAAACTGTTTTTT.

The chain links TRBV5-1 to TRBJ2-2, with TRBD1 matching over 9 bases. CDR1 is SGHRS, CDR2 YFSETQ, per germline. With 5 bases clipped from V and 5 bases from J, the junction kept 7 bases outside the gene matches. The CDR3 sequence is 15 residues long. CDR3 nucleotides: TGCGCCAGCAGAGCCGGGACAGGGTCGACCGGGGAGCTGTTTTTT. Protein sequence: CASRAGTGSTGELFF.

The chain employs TRBV30 and TRBJ2-7, with TRBD1 identical over 9 bases. Germline assignment: CDR1 GTSNPN and CDR2 SVGIG (reference sequence). J gave up 2 bases and V 2 bases, and 4 bases lay outside the gene matches. The CDR3 covers 14 residues. The CDR3 DNA is TGTGCCTGGAGTACGGGACAGGGTACCTACGAGCAGTACTTC. Its protein is CAWSTGQGTYEQYF.

In its sample, this clone ranks as medium-sized. The J gene is TRBJ2-4, the V gene TRBV11-3; D is unclear. Trimming took 3 bases from V and 5 from J, leaving 11 bases between them. This CDR3 spans 14 amino acids. Germline V gene lookup returns CDR1 SGHNT and CDR2 YENEEA. CDR3 sequence reads: CASSLVGSQNIQYF. The CDR3 nucleotides read TGTGCCAGCAGCTTGGTTGGCAGCCAAAACATTCAGTACTTC.

The J gene is TRBJ1-3, the V gene TRBV28; TRBD1 matches at 7 bases. The germline V gene has CDR1 MDHEN and CDR2 SYDVKM. The CDR3 covers 16 residues. V gave up 2 bases and J gave up 3 bases; unmatched junction bases: 7. The CDR3 protein is CASSLRRQGGGNTIYF. In DNA, the CDR3 is TGTGCCAGCAGTTTAAGGAGACAGGGCGGTGGAAACACCATATATTTT.